This T cell receptor (beta chain) came from a study of OX40 agonist ivuxolimab in advanced cancers. At the level of the study: Dose-escalation patients' cancers were hepatocellular carcinoma, melanoma, renal cell or head and neck cancer. Partial responses occurred in Three dose-escalation patients, one with hepatocellular carcinoma and two with cutaneous melanoma. Study-level results: Nonresponders, in some cases, also had low normalized T-cell clonal expansion.

Regarding this clone: The antigen is undetermined.

Assay used: immunoSEQ multiplex PCR; TCRdb lists only in-frame clones, some missing. Of about 61,000 clones listed, about four fifths are singletons. The sequence was obtained from an adult with an advanced solid tumor such as melanoma, head and neck, liver or kidney cancer. The sample in question was CD4+ or CD8+ T cells sorted from blood, obtained in a trial of the OX40 agonist ivuxolimab.

The CDR3 sequence is CATSRGQDNSPLHF. The CDR3 region has the DNA TGTGCCACCAGCAGAGGACAGGATAATTCACCCCTCCACTTT. The rearrangement joins TRBV15 to TRBJ1-6, with D possibly matching TRBD1 (6 bases). V was clipped by 1 base and J by 5 bases, with 6 bases between them. This CDR3 region has 14 residues. The germline CDR1 and CDR2 sequences are LNHNV and YYDKDF (reference sequence).